One sample yielded the 19 T cell receptor beta chains listed below, sequenced in a study of blood T cell repertoires in COVID-19. Profiled with immunoSEQ multiplex PCR; TCRdb holds only in-frame clones, not every one. Here the sample spans about 250,000 clones, 85% being singletons. Material: peripheral blood. The receptors were sampled from a man aged 50-59 years with active or convalescent COVID-19.

The chain's CDR3 is CASSRETVTSNQPQHF. The CDR3 coding sequence is TGCGCCAGCAGCCGAGAGACAGTGACTAGCAATCAGCCCCAGCATTTT. The chain links TRBV4-1 to TRBJ1-5, with D perhaps TRBD1 (5 bases). V was cut by 4 bases and J by 0 bases, with 13 bases left in between. CDR1 and CDR2 (germline): MGHRA, YSYEKL. This CDR3 comprises 16 residues.

In regard to this clone: This CDR3 is also generated by other DNA sequences in the sample. V is TRBV5-1 and J is TRBJ2-1; the D gene is possibly TRBD1 (7 bases). The CDR3 is 15 residues long. The germline V gene encodes CDR1 SGHRS and CDR2 YFSETQ. V lost 4 bases to trimming and J lost 7 bases, with 18 bases between them. The CDR3 protein is CASSPGGTAVNEQFF. Written as DNA, the CDR3 is TGCGCCAGCAGCCCCGGCGGGACAGCCGTAAATGAGCAGTTCTTC.

V gene TRBV3-1 (or the pseudogene TRBV3-2) combines with J gene TRBJ2-1; 9 nucleotides line up with TRBD2. From germline, CDR1 is LGHDT and CDR2 YNNKEL (reference sequence). The CDR3 length is 16 residues. Losses at the gene ends were 4 bases for V and 7 bases for J; bases not matched to a gene: 11. This chain's CDR3 is CASSPLGSGGRNEQFF. CDR3 bases: TGTGCCAGCAGCCCGCTTGGGAGCGGGGGGAGGAATGAGCAGTTCTTC.

This clone was counted between two and nine times. This chain connects TRBV18 to TRBJ2-3; 8 bases agree with TRBD1. The CDR3 is made up of 16 amino acids. Germline V gene sequence: CDR1 KGHSH, CDR2 LQKENI. V was pared by 5 bases and J by 0 bases, with 7 bases of the junction left unmatched. CDR3 coding DNA: TGTGCCAGCTCATCCTCGACAGGGGTTAGCACAGATACGCAGTATTTT. Translation gives CASSSSTGVSTDTQYF. The complete variable domain, with remaining parts taken from reference TRBV18 and TRBJ2-3, reads NAGVMQNPRHLVRRRGQEARLRCSPMKGHSHVYWYRQLPEEGLKFMVYLQKENIIDESGMPKERFSAEFPKEGPSILRIQQVVRGDSAAYFCASSSSTGVSTDTQYFGPGTRLTVL.

V and J are TRBV27 and TRBJ2-2; tentative D call: TRBD2 (5 bases). From germline, CDR1 is MNHEY and CDR2 SMNVEV (reference sequence). The CDR3 totals 16 residues. V dropped 5 bases and J dropped 4 bases, with 17 bases sitting between them. The CDR3 DNA sequence: TGTGCCAGCAGTCATGGGCCGAGGGTGAGCACCGGGGAGCTGTTTTTT. Translation gives CASSHGPRVSTGELFF.

The chain couples TRBV5-3 to TRBJ2-2, with D possibly matching TRBD2 (6 bases). TRBV5-3 is filed as an ORF, its function uncertain. This CDR3 is built from 14 residues. V was pared by 4 bases and J by 2 bases, with 9 bases between. The CDR3, as DNA: TGTGCCAGAAGCGGGACTGATAACACCGGGGAGCTGTTTTTT. Amino acid sequence: CARSGTDNTGELFF.

This sequence joins TRBV5-1 and TRBJ2-1; 11 bases are shared with TRBD2. With V trimmed by 4 bases and J by 5 bases, 11 bases remained unmatched. CDR1 SGHRS and CDR2 YFSETQ come from the germline V gene. The CDR3 runs to 17 residues. Here the CDR3 reads CASSLSKLAGVHNEQFF. The CDR3 region has the DNA TGCGCCAGCAGCCTCTCTAAACTAGCGGGAGTGCACAATGAGCAGTTCTTC.

CDR3 sequence (DNA): TGTGCCAGCAGCGTAGGGTGGGAGGGCAACACCGGGGAGCTGTTTTTT. It encodes CASSVGWEGNTGELFF. This chain uses TRBV9 with TRBJ2-2, with 7 nucleotides matching TRBD2. The CDR3 length is 16 residues. J was trimmed by 2 bases and V by 0 bases; bases with no gene match: 4. Per germline, CDR1 SGDLS and CDR2 YYNGEE. The full variable domain, completed using reference TRBV9 and TRBJ2-2, is DSGVTQTPKHLITATGQRVTLRCSPRSGDLSVYWYQQSLDQGLQFLIQYYNGEERAKGNILERFSAQQFPDLHSELNLSSLELGDSALYFCASSVGWEGNTGELFFGEGSRLTVL.

V gene TRBV5-1 combines with J gene TRBJ2-7; tentative D call: TRBD2 (6 bases). The CDR3 has 16 amino acids. V was clipped by 4 bases and J by 1 base, with 18 bases between them. Germline CDR1 reads SGHRS; CDR2 reads YFSETQ. The CDR3 loop is CASSPGPGTLSYEQYF. Written as DNA, the CDR3 is TGCGCCAGCAGCCCGGGACCGGGGACTCTTTCCTACGAGCAGTACTTC.

This chain uses TRBV24-1 with TRBJ2-2; 12 nucleotides align to TRBD1. This CDR3 spans 15 amino acids. V shed 5 bases, J shed 4 bases, and the junction held 1 base outside the gene matches. CDR1 is KGHDR and CDR2 is SFDVKD in the germline V gene. CDR3 amino acids: CATSGDRGRTGELFF. CDR3 coding DNA: TGTGCCACCAGTGGGGACAGGGGGCGCACCGGGGAGCTGTTTTTT.

This chain connects TRBV5-6 to TRBJ2-5; 10 bases align to TRBD2. In germline, CDR1 is SGHDT, CDR2 YYEEEE. This CDR3 region has 16 residues. Trimming cost V 5 bases and J 1 base; bases outside gene matches: 8. In DNA form, the CDR3 reads TGTGCCAGCAGAAGACTAGCGGGCGGGGCCCAAGAGACCCAGTACTTC. This encodes CASRRLAGGAQETQYF. The whole variable domain, filled in from reference TRBV5-6 and TRBJ2-5, reads DAGVTQSPTHLIKTRGQQVTLRCSPKSGHDTVSWYQQALGQGPQFIFQYYEEEERQRGNFPDRFSGHQFPNYSSELNVNALLLGDSALYLCASRRLAGGAQETQYFGPGTRLLVL.

The V gene is TRBV30, the J gene TRBJ2-2; 8 bases match TRBD2. V lost 2 bases to trimming and J lost 4 bases; unmatched junction nucleotides: 3. Looked up from germline, CDR1 is GTSNPN and CDR2 is SVGIG (reference sequence). The CDR3 has 14 residues. Here the CDR3 reads CAWSSAGGTGELFF. The CDR3 DNA reads TGTGCCTGGAGTTCGGCGGGAGGCACCGGGGAGCTGTTTTTT.

This chain uses TRBV7-2 with TRBJ2-3; a weak D match, TRBD2 (6 bases). The CDR3 contains 13 residues. The V end was cut by 6 bases, the J end by 4 bases, with 11 bases between. CDR1 and CDR2 (germline): SGHTA, FQGNSA. The CDR3 region is CASSWTTSDTQYF. The CDR3 nucleotides are TGTGCCAGCAGTTGGACTACTTCAGATACGCAGTATTTT. The full variable domain, in which reference TRBV7-2 and TRBJ2-3 provide the parts outside the CDR3, is GAGVSQSPSNKVTEKGKDVELRCDPISGHTALYWYRQSLGQGLEFLIYFQGNSAPDKSGLPSDRFSAERTGGSVSTLTIQRTQQEDSAVYLCASSWTTSDTQYFGPGTRLTVL.

V is TRBV18 and J is TRBJ1-2; a weak D match, TRBD1 (5 bases). Germline V gene lookup returns CDR1 KGHSH and CDR2 LQKENI. Trimming shortened V by 5 bases and J by 3 bases, and 10 bases separated the two germline ends. This CDR3 comprises 13 residues. The CDR3 bases are TGTGCCAGCTCAGGACAATCCGACTATGGCTACACCTTC. This translates into CASSGQSDYGYTF. The full variable domain, rest sourced from reference TRBV18 and TRBJ1-2, is NAGVMQNPRHLVRRRGQEARLRCSPMKGHSHVYWYRQLPEEGLKFMVYLQKENIIDESGMPKERFSAEFPKEGPSILRIQQVVRGDSAAYFCASSGQSDYGYTFGSGTRLTVV.

In this sample, this clone turned up once. The V and J genes are TRBV24-1 and TRBJ1-1, with D hard to call. The CDR3 covers 14 residues. The ends were cut back, 7 bases at V and 8 bases at J, with 19 bases in the middle. Germline lookup yields CDR1 KGHDR and CDR2 SFDVKD. CDR3: CATSKSSSPFEAFF. CDR3 in DNA: TGTGCCACCAGCAAGTCTAGTAGCCCCTTCGAAGCTTTCTTT.

This chain uses TRBV5-6 with TRBJ2-3; TRBD2 might be the D (6 bases). The ends were cut back, 7 bases at V and 2 bases at J, with 11 bases in the middle. There are 13 residues in the CDR3. Germline CDR1 is SGHDT and CDR2 is YYEEEE. The CDR3 reads CASRGSNTDTQYF. The CDR3 DNA sequence: TGTGCCAGCCGGGGGTCAAACACAGATACGCAGTATTTT.

The V gene is TRBV5-1, the J gene TRBJ1-3, with 7 positions matching TRBD1. V was pared by 0 bases and J by 2 bases, with 5 bases of the junction left unmatched. This CDR3 is 16 amino acids long. Germline CDR1 is SGHRS and CDR2 is YFSETQ. DNA for the CDR3: TGCGCCAGCAGCTTGGCCGGGGGACAGACTGGAAACACCATATATTTT. Its protein is CASSLAGGQTGNTIYF.

The V call is TRBV5-1, the J call TRBJ2-5; 8 bases line up with TRBD2. Germline V CDR1 and CDR2: SGHRS, YFSETQ. The CDR3 extends over 15 amino acids. With V trimmed by 4 bases and J by 4 bases, 9 bases remained unmatched. CDR3 region: CASSLAGGARETQYF. For the CDR3, the DNA is TGCGCCAGCAGCCTAGCCGGGGGGGCCAGAGAGACCCAGTACTTC.

The rearrangement joins TRBV3-1 (or the pseudogene TRBV3-2) to TRBJ2-5; D unresolved. Trimming pared 4 bases from V and 5 bases from J, leaving 14 bases between. CDR1 is LGHDT, CDR2 YNNKEL, per germline (reference sequence). This CDR3 spans 14 amino acids. CDR3 DNA: TGTGCCAGCAGCCCCCCCGGCCGAGGCGAGACCCAGTACTTC. It encodes CASSPPGRGETQYF.